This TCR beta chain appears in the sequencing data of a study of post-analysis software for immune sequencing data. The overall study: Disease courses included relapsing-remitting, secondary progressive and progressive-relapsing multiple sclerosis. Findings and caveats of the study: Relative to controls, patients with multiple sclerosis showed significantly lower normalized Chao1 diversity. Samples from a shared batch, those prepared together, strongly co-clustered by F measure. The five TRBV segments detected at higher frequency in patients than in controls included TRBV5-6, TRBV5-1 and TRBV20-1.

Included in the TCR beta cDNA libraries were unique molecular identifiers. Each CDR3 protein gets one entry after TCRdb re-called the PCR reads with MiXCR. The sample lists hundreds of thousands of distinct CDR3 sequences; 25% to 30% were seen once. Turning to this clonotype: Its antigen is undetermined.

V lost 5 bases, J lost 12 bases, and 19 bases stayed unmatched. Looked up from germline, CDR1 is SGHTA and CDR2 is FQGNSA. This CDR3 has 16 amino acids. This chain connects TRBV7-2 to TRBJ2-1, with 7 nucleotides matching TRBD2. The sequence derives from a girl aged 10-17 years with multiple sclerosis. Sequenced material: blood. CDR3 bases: TGTGCCAGCAGCCCGGGGGGACGGGGTCCAGCCGAAATGCAGTTCTTC. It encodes CASSPGGRGPAEMQFF.